Below are 32 T cell receptor beta chains sequenced from a single sample in a study of shared clonotypes between healthy human individuals. Only in-frame clones appear in the TCRdb table, and some are missing; sequencing was by immunoSEQ multiplex PCR. The sample yields 550,000 to 800,000 clones, approximately 79% seen once. Material for sequencing was memory CD4+ T cells sorted from blood. Subset indicated: CD45RA-negative fraction. The receptors originated from a woman aged 25 to 45 in good health.

V gene TRBV25-1 combines with J gene TRBJ2-7; D may be TRBD2 (7 bases). The V gene's germline CDR1 is MGHDK and CDR2 SYGVNS. There are 13 residues in the CDR3. Trimming removed 8 bases at V and 4 bases at J, with 15 bases between. CDR3 nucleotide sequence: TGTGCCAGCGAACCCGGGGGGCGGTACGAGCAGTACTTC. Encoded protein: CASEPGGRYEQYF.

The chain employs TRBV30 and TRBJ2-7; D may be TRBD2 (5 bases). Looked up from germline, CDR1 is GTSNPN and CDR2 is SVGIG (reference sequence). The CDR3 has 13 residues. V dropped 3 bases and J dropped 0 bases, with 9 bases sitting between them. CDR3 residues: CAWRSGNSYEQYF. DNA of the CDR3: TGTGCCTGGAGATCGGGAAACTCCTACGAGCAGTACTTC.

V is TRBV7-9 and J is TRBJ2-1; D is ambiguous. V was pared by 0 bases and J by 5 bases, with 8 bases between. Germline lookup yields CDR1 SEHNR and CDR2 FQNEAQ (reference sequence). The CDR3 covers 14 residues. In DNA form, the CDR3 reads TGTGCCAGCAGCTTAGCGGGCTTCAACAATGAGCAGTTCTTC. Its protein is CASSLAGFNNEQFF.

The V gene is TRBV10-3, the J gene TRBJ2-1; D may be TRBD2 (6 bases). This CDR3 spans 13 amino acids. Germline assignment: CDR1 ENHRY and CDR2 SYGVKD. V was clipped by 5 bases and J by 9 bases, with 14 bases between them. The DNA of the CDR3 is TGTGCCATCAGTCCCAGTGGAGGGAGTGAGCAGTTCTTC. It is translated as CAISPSGGSEQFF.

In its sample, this clone was seen a few times. V gene TRBV5-1 combines with J gene TRBJ2-7; D ambiguous. The germline V gene has CDR1 SGHRS and CDR2 YFSETQ. CDR3 length equals 11 residues. Trimming took 0 bases from V and 6 from J, leaving 4 bases between them. The CDR3 DNA is TGCGCCAGCAGCTTGGCTTCCGAGCAGTACTTC. Protein product: CASSLASEQYF. The whole variable domain, filled in from reference TRBV5-1 and TRBJ2-7, reads KAGVTQTPRYLIKTRGQQVTLSCSPISGHRSVSWYQQTPGQGLQFLFEYFSETQRNKGNFPGRFSGRQFSNSRSEMNVSTLELGDSALYLCASSLASEQYFGPGTRLTVT.

Only one count was recorded for this clone. CDR3 nucleotides: TGTGCCAGCAGCTTATCGCAGGGGCGGAGAGCTTTCTTT. It yields the protein CASSLSQGRRAFF. J is TRBJ1-1 and V is TRBV11-2, with D perhaps matching TRBD1 (6 bases). Trimming took off 2 bases at V and 10 bases at J, with 14 bases between the two ends. The length of the CDR3 is 13 residues. CDR1 and CDR2 from the germline V gene are SGHAT and FQNNGV.

The sample holds a few counts of this clone. J is TRBJ1-2 and V is TRBV18, with 10 nucleotides matching TRBD1. The junction had 7 bases not matched to a gene; V was cut back by 8 bases and J by 7 bases. The V gene's germline CDR1 is KGHSH and CDR2 LQKENI. CDR3 size: 13 residues. CDR3 coding DNA: TGTGCCAGCCAGGGACAGGGGAGCGGTGGCTACACCTTC. Its translation is CASQGQGSGGYTF. The full variable domain, with the rest looked up from reference TRBV18 and TRBJ1-2, is NAGVMQNPRHLVRRRGQEARLRCSPMKGHSHVYWYRQLPEEGLKFMVYLQKENIIDESGMPKERFSAEFPKEGPSILRIQQVVRGDSAAYFCASQGQGSGGYTFGSGTRLTVV.

About this clone itself: Additional DNA sequences in this sample encode the identical CDR3. The J gene is TRBJ1-1, the V gene TRBV11-2; 8 bases map to TRBD1. In germline, CDR1 is SGHAT, CDR2 FQNNGV. V lost 5 bases to trimming and J lost 3 bases; unmatched junction nucleotides: 5. The CDR3 has 14 amino acids. Here the CDR3 DNA reads TGTGCCAGCAGCCGAGGACAGGGCGACACTGAAGCTTTCTTT. Translation gives CASSRGQGDTEAFF.

The CDR3 reads CASSSSSGAGYGYTF. The CDR3 DNA reads TGTGCCAGTAGTTCCTCCTCCGGGGCTGGCTATGGCTACACCTTC. The gene calls are TRBV19 and TRBJ1-2, with D possibly matching TRBD1 (5 bases). V lost 5 bases, J lost 4 bases, and 17 bases lay in between. The length of the CDR3 is 15 residues. Germline assignment: CDR1 LNHDA and CDR2 SQIVND (reference sequence).

This clone turned up a few times. The J gene is TRBJ2-1, the V gene TRBV5-1; D may correspond to TRBD1 or TRBD2 (6 bases each). The CDR3 sequence is 15 residues long. Germline CDR1 is SGHRS and CDR2 is YFSETQ. The V end lost 0 bases, the J end lost 4 bases, and 11 bases lay between the germline ends. The CDR3 protein is CASSLEGGPYNEQFF. CDR3 DNA sequence: TGCGCCAGCAGCTTGGAGGGGGGCCCTTACAATGAGCAGTTCTTC.

This clone was detected only once. This chain uses TRBV11-2 with TRBJ2-7; 11 nucleotides line up with TRBD2. The junction had 6 bases not matched to a gene; V was cut back by 1 base and J by 4 bases. The germline gives CDR1 SGHAT, CDR2 FQNNGV. This CDR3 contains 16 residues. The CDR3 nucleotides are TGTGCCAGCAGCTTAGTAGCGGGAGGGCCAGGGTACGAGCAGTACTTC. It yields the protein CASSLVAGGPGYEQYF.

The J gene is TRBJ1-2, the V gene TRBV9; D not certain. The germline V and J ends were trimmed by 3 bases and 2 bases, with 11 bases remaining between them. CDR3 length: 14 residues. Germline CDR1 and CDR2: SGDLS and YYNGEE. In nucleotides, the CDR3 is TGTGCCAGCAGCGCCGGACTGGCGAACTATGGCTACACCTTC. The encoded protein is CASSAGLANYGYTF.

The chain is built from TRBV27 and TRBJ1-2, with D hard to call. Between the trimmed V and J ends, which lost 2 bases and 6 bases, there was a span of 10 bases. CDR3 length: 13 residues. CDR1 and CDR2 from the germline V gene are MNHEY and SMNVEV (reference sequence). The CDR3 reads CASSLLPDHGYTF. The DNA for the CDR3 is TGTGCCAGCAGTTTACTTCCGGATCATGGCTACACCTTC.

This rearrangement joins TRBV6-1 to TRBJ2-7; TRBD1 aligns across 9 bases. This CDR3 comprises 15 residues. V lost 1 base and J lost 1; bases outside the gene matches: 2. Germline CDR1 reads MNHNS; CDR2 reads SASEGT. CDR3 nucleotide sequence: TGTGCCAGCAGTGAAGAGGGACAGGGATCCTACGAGCAGTACTTC. Protein product: CASSEEGQGSYEQYF.

The V call is TRBV2, the J call TRBJ2-5; D could derive from TRBD1 or TRBD2 (5 bases each). Trimming took off 4 bases at V and 4 bases at J, with 13 bases between the two ends. The CDR3 is 14 amino acids. Germline V lookup: CDR1 SNHLY, CDR2 FYNNEI. The CDR3 bases are TGTGCCAGCAGTGTGGGACCTTCATTAGAGACCCAGTACTTC. Residues: CASSVGPSLETQYF.

This clone appeared once. The chain recombines TRBV28 with TRBJ2-7, with TRBD1 identical over 7 bases. CDR1 and CDR2 from the germline V gene are MDHEN and SYDVKM. The CDR3 length is 17 residues. V trimming: 6 bases; J trimming: 2 bases; junction bases outside the gene matches: 16. The CDR3 nucleotides read TGTGCCAGCAGCCCGCTGACAGGGCTCCCCAGAACCTACGAGCAGTACTTC. Amino acids: CASSPLTGLPRTYEQYF.

V and J are TRBV5-4 and TRBJ1-2; D is unclear. V was cut by 4 bases and J by 4 bases, with 14 bases left in between. Germline V gene lookup returns CDR1 SGHNT and CDR2 YYREEE (reference sequence). This CDR3 spans 14 amino acids. CDR3 sequence reads: CASSTDPNAYGYTF. As DNA, the CDR3 is TGTGCCAGCAGCACCGACCCGAACGCCTATGGCTACACCTTC.

This sequence joins TRBV7-2 and TRBJ2-3; 7 bases are a match to TRBD1. J was trimmed by 5 bases and V by 5 bases; bases with no gene match: 4. This CDR3 region has 13 residues. Germline V lookup: CDR1 SGHTA, CDR2 FQGNSA. CDR3 in DNA: TGTGCCAGCAGCACAACAGGGGTAGATACGCAGTATTTT. Encoded protein: CASSTTGVDTQYF. Based on the CDR3 plus reference TRBV7-2 and TRBJ2-3, the full variable domain is GAGVSQSPSNKVTEKGKDVELRCDPISGHTALYWYRQSLGQGLEFLIYFQGNSAPDKSGLPSDRFSAERTGGSVSTLTIQRTQQEDSAVYLCASSTTGVDTQYFGPGTRLTVL.

The V call is TRBV7-8, the J call TRBJ2-5, with 7 bases that match TRBD2. Trimming took 2 bases from V and 0 from J; bases not matched to a gene: 12. The germline gives CDR1 SGHVS, CDR2 FQNEAQ. The CDR3 totals 18 residues. The CDR3 DNA follows: TGTGCCAGCAGCTTATCTCAAACCGACGGGGGGTACCAAGAGACCCAGTACTTC. It is translated as CASSLSQTDGGYQETQYF. The variable domain in full, completed from reference TRBV7-8 and TRBJ2-5, reads GAGVSQSPRYKVAKRGQDVALRCDPISGHVSLFWYQQALGQGPEFLTYFQNEAQLDKSGLPSDRFFAERPEGSVSTLKIQRTQQEDSAVYLCASSLSQTDGGYQETQYFGPGTRLLVL.

V and J are TRBV28 and TRBJ1-1; 8 bases are a match to TRBD1. The V gene's germline CDR1 is MDHEN and CDR2 SYDVKM. Trimming took 10 bases from V and 3 from J; bases not matched to a gene: 10. The CDR3 spans 14 residues. CDR3 DNA: TGTGCCACCAAAACCGGGACAGGAGACACTGAAGCTTTCTTT. The encoded protein is CATKTGTGDTEAFF.

The CDR3 loop is CASSQRGGSGSFEQFF. The CDR3 nucleotides are TGTGCCAGCAGCCAGAGGGGGGGGAGTGGGAGCTTTGAGCAGTTCTTC. This chain links TRBV11-2 with TRBJ2-1; weak D call: TRBD2 (7 bases). This CDR3 has 16 residues. From germline, CDR1 is SGHAT and CDR2 FQNNGV. Trimming left V 5 bases short and J 9 bases short, with 23 bases between.

The gene calls are TRBV5-1 and TRBJ2-5; D gene uncertain. The CDR3 totals 14 residues. Deletions cut 3 bases from V and 5 bases from J, with 14 bases between. Looked up from germline, CDR1 is SGHRS and CDR2 is YFSETQ. CDR3: CASSSSTGGETQYF. CDR3 nucleotide sequence: TGCGCCAGCAGCTCGTCGACGGGTGGGGAGACCCAGTACTTC.

The gene calls are TRBV5-1 and TRBJ1-1, with unresolved D. V lost 5 bases to trimming and J lost 1 base, with 9 bases between them. This CDR3 has 13 residues. Germline values: CDR1 SGHRS, CDR2 YFSETQ. The DNA for the CDR3 is TGCGCCAGCAGTAGATCGCCGAACACTGAAGCTTTCTTT. Amino acids: CASSRSPNTEAFF.

The chain has TRBV7-9 and TRBJ1-3, with D perhaps matching TRBD1 (5 bases). Trimming took off 4 bases at V and 0 bases at J, with 10 bases between the two ends. Germline V gene lookup returns CDR1 SEHNR and CDR2 FQNEAQ (reference sequence). The CDR3 contains 15 residues. The CDR3 DNA follows: TGTGCCAGCAGCTCCGACAGAAACTCTGGAAACACCATATATTTT. Protein sequence: CASSSDRNSGNTIYF.

This clone was detected once. This chain uses TRBV29-1 with TRBJ1-1; D uncertain. CDR1 and CDR2 from the germline V gene are SQVTM and ANQGSEA. This CDR3 contains 12 residues. V lost 4 bases, J lost 4 bases, and 10 bases lay in between. In DNA, the CDR3 is TGCAGCGTTGTCAGTAGGGTCACTGAAGCTTTCTTT. Translation gives CSVVSRVTEAFF.

V usage is TRBV7-9 and J usage is TRBJ2-7; D call uncertain. Germline V gene data show CDR1 as SEHNR and CDR2 as FQNEAQ (reference sequence). Trimming shortened V by 2 bases and J by 4 bases, and 6 bases separated the two germline ends. This CDR3 comprises 12 residues. The CDR3 nucleotides read TGTGCCAGCAGCTTACAGTTTTACGAGCAGTACTTC. Translated: CASSLQFYEQYF.

This clone was picked up one time. V usage is TRBV2 and J usage is TRBJ1-4; no clear D gene. V was shortened by 11 bases and J by 8 bases, with 15 bases between the two germline ends. The CDR3 is 12 residues long. Germline V gene lookup returns CDR1 SNHLY and CDR2 FYNNEI. The chain's CDR3 is CAGLGPPEKLFF. CDR3 bases: TGTGCCGGGCTAGGCCCTCCCGAAAAACTGTTTTTT. Variable domain in full (rest from reference TRBV2 and TRBJ1-4): EPEVTQTPSHQVTQMGQEVILRCVPISNHLYFYWYRQILGQKVEFLVSFYNNEISEKSEIFDDQFSVERPDGSNFTLKIRSTKLEDSAMYFCAGLGPPEKLFFGSGTQLSVL.

This chain joins TRBV7-8 and TRBJ1-2, with a tentative D call TRBD1 (5 bases). Looked up from germline, CDR1 is SGHVS and CDR2 is FQNEAQ. The CDR3 extends over 13 amino acids. The ends were cut back, 1 base at V and 5 bases at J, with 8 bases in the middle. CDR3 sequence reads: CASSLVGAYGYTF. The CDR3 DNA is TGTGCCAGCAGCTTAGTTGGGGCGTATGGCTACACCTTC.

This clone was counted between two and nine times. The chain couples TRBV5-1 to TRBJ2-7; D is unclear. Germline values: CDR1 SGHRS, CDR2 YFSETQ. V lost 1 base and J lost 5, with 16 bases in between. This CDR3 has 15 residues. For the CDR3, the DNA is TGCGCCAGCAGCTTGAGTTCAGGTTCCTACAACGAGCAGTACTTC. As protein: CASSLSSGSYNEQYF. The complete variable domain, with remaining parts taken from reference TRBV5-1 and TRBJ2-7, reads KAGVTQTPRYLIKTRGQQVTLSCSPISGHRSVSWYQQTPGQGLQFLFEYFSETQRNKGNFPGRFSGRQFSNSRSEMNVSTLELGDSALYLCASSLSSGSYNEQYFGPGTRLTVT.

This clone was counted a few times. Other DNA sequences in this specimen translate into the identical CDR3. The chain joins TRBV9 to TRBJ2-2; 12 nucleotides line up with TRBD2. Germline V CDR1 and CDR2: SGDLS, YYNGEE. The trim removed 1 base at V and 5 bases at J, leaving 0 bases unmatched. The CDR3 is 15 amino acids. DNA of the CDR3: TGTGCCAGCAGCGTACTAGCGGGAGGGACCGGGGAGCTGTTTTTT. Residues: CASSVLAGGTGELFF.

The CDR3 DNA sequence: TGTGCCAGCAGATCAGGGGGCAGCTCCTACGAGCAGTACTTC. Protein: CASRSGGSSYEQYF. The chain couples TRBV7-2 to TRBJ2-5; 8 bases fit TRBD1. Gene TRBJ2-7 matches the end of the DNA better, so the J call may be wrong. The germline gives CDR1 SGHTA, CDR2 FQGNSA. CDR3 length: 14 residues.

This clone was recorded once. This chain connects TRBV6-5 to TRBJ2-5; weak D call: TRBD1 (6 bases). CDR1 and CDR2 (germline): MNHEY, SVGAGI. V gave up 7 bases and J gave up 2 bases, with 11 bases separating them. There are 13 residues in the CDR3. CDR3 protein: CASTRGQQETQYF. The CDR3 nucleotides are TGTGCCAGCACTCGTGGACAGCAAGAGACCCAGTACTTC.